The 29 T cell receptor beta chains presented below share a single source sample, sequenced in a study of blood T cells in healthy people across ages. Through a sample-barcoded 5' primer and a J-beta primer mix, a second PCR was run for roughly 7 to 11 cycles. TCRdb re-analysed the 5' RACE reads in MiXCR, keeping a single row per CDR3 protein. The profile covers about 1.6 million distinct CDR3 sequences, with 30% to 40% appearing a single time and about 11% taken by the ten largest. The source material was blood. The receptors here all came from a woman younger than 45 in good health.

For this clonotype: This CDR3 is missing its conserved last phenylalanine or tryptophan, likely due to a read error. The chain uses TRBV29-1 and TRBJ2-1, with 8 bases aligning to TRBD1. Germline V gene data show CDR1 as SQVTM and CDR2 as ANQGSEA. Germline trimming cut 6 bases from V and 3 bases from J; bases unmatched to any gene: 19. This CDR3 spans 18 amino acids. As DNA, the CDR3 is TGCAGCGTCACTGGTTGGCAGGGGGCGGAATTGGACTACAATGAGCAGTTCGTC. The encoded protein is CSVTGWQGAELDYNEQFV.

The DNA of the CDR3 is TGTGCCAGCAGCCGGGATCGGCTAGGAGATACGCAGTATTTT. It encodes CASSRDRLGDTQYF. The chain employs TRBV7-9 and TRBJ2-3, with D possibly matching TRBD2 (5 bases). Trimming cost V 5 bases and J 5 bases, with 14 bases left between them. In germline, CDR1 is SEHNR, CDR2 FQNEAQ (reference sequence). The CDR3 totals 14 residues.

The V gene is TRBV2, the J gene TRBJ1-2; 8 nucleotides match TRBD1. The CDR3 runs 14 residues. Germline V gene data show CDR1 as SNHLY and CDR2 as FYNNEI. The junction had 12 bases not matched to a gene; V was cut back by 9 bases and J by 6 bases. The CDR3 here is CARSRKPTGDGYTF. DNA for the CDR3: TGTGCCAGATCAAGAAAGCCGACAGGGGATGGCTACACCTTC.

This clonotype has more than one count but fewer than ten. J is TRBJ2-1 and V is TRBV12-3 or TRBV12-4; D is perhaps TRBD2 (6 bases). The CDR3 runs to 12 residues. Trimming pared 2 bases from V and 9 bases from J, leaving 8 bases between. The CDR3 loop reads CASSLWGVEQFF. The CDR3 DNA reads TGTGCCAGCAGTTTATGGGGGGTTGAGCAGTTCTTC.

The J gene is TRBJ2-1, the V gene TRBV7-9, with a weak D call TRBD1 (5 bases). Trimming removed 5 bases at V and 5 bases at J, with 13 bases between. Germline assignment: CDR1 SEHNR and CDR2 FQNEAQ (reference sequence). This CDR3 is built from 14 residues. CDR3 nucleotides: TGTGCCAGCAGCAATAAGGGGTTTAACAATGAGCAGTTCTTC. It encodes CASSNKGFNNEQFF.

Ten or more counts support this clonotype. The V and J genes are TRBV29-1 and TRBJ1-2; 7 bases are shared with TRBD1. The germline V gene encodes CDR1 SQVTM and CDR2 ANQGSEA. The CDR3 consists of 11 residues. V shed 8 bases, J shed 6 bases, and the junction held 6 bases outside the gene matches. CDR3 sequence reads: CSSTGFDGYTF. CDR3 nucleotide sequence: TGCAGCTCGACAGGGTTCGATGGCTACACCTTC.

The J gene is TRBJ1-2, the V gene TRBV27; TRBD1 aligns across 10 bases. The CDR3 totals 17 residues. V was pared by 6 bases and J by 8 bases, with 18 bases of the junction left unmatched. CDR1 is MNHEY, CDR2 SMNVEV, per germline (reference sequence). In nucleotides, the CDR3 is TGTGCCAGCAGCCCCTCTCTCACGACAGGGGGCGCCGGCGGCTACACCTTC. It translates to CASSPSLTTGGAGGYTF.

The rearrangement uses TRBV5-5 and TRBJ2-1; the match to TRBD2 covers 12 bases. J lost 4 bases, V lost 4 bases, and 12 bases had no gene match. CDR3 length equals 18 residues. Per the germline V gene, CDR1 is SGHKS and CDR2 is YYEKEE (reference sequence). The CDR3 protein is CASSAPGLAGLGYNEQFF. The DNA of the CDR3 is TGTGCCAGCAGCGCCCCGGGACTAGCGGGTCTTGGGTACAATGAGCAGTTCTTC.

This clonotype occurred a few times. V and J are TRBV20-1 and TRBJ2-7, with 8 bases aligning to TRBD1. This CDR3 is 13 amino acids long. CDR1 DFQATT and CDR2 SNEGSKA come from the germline V gene (reference sequence). Unmatched junction bases numbered 4, after V lost 3 bases and J lost 3 bases. DNA of the CDR3: TGCAGTGCTAGTCCGGGACAGGTCTACGAGCAGTACTTC. Translation gives CSASPGQVYEQYF.

The rearrangement uses TRBV3-1 and TRBJ2-1, with TRBD2 matching over 12 bases. The CDR3 contains 17 residues. V shed 1 base and J 5 bases; nucleotides not matched to a gene: 6. Germline CDR1 reads LGHDT; CDR2 reads YNNKEL (reference sequence). CDR3 nucleotides: TGTGCCAGCAGCCAAGGCGCTAGCGGGGGGGTAAACAATGAGCAGTTCTTC. Amino acid sequence: CASSQGASGGVNNEQFF.

The table lists this clonotype with a few counts. V gene TRBV28 combines with J gene TRBJ2-3; 7 bases match TRBD2. From germline, CDR1 is MDHEN and CDR2 SYDVKM. This CDR3 spans 17 amino acids. V was clipped by 8 bases and J by 4 bases; unmatched bases: 18. CDR3 DNA: TGTGCCAGCTCCCACGTTGTGGGAGGGCCTGGTCCAGATACGCAGTATTTT. This translates into CASSHVVGGPGPDTQYF.

The rearrangement joins TRBV20-1 to TRBJ2-7, with a possible D match to TRBD2 (7 bases). V lost 4 bases, J lost 7 bases, and 17 bases lay in between. The CDR3 length is 13 residues. CDR1 is DFQATT and CDR2 is SNEGSKA in the germline V gene (reference sequence). CDR3 sequence (DNA): TGCAGTGCTAAGAGGGGGGGCTCCTGGGAGCAGTACTTC. Its protein product is CSAKRGGSWEQYF.

The chain has TRBV12-3 or TRBV12-4 and TRBJ2-7, with D possibly TRBD2 on 5 matching bases. Trimming removed 3 bases at V and 2 bases at J, with 11 bases between. The CDR3 spans 14 residues. The CDR3 sequence: CASSFGVSAYEQYF. The CDR3 coding sequence is TGTGCCAGCAGTTTCGGGGTTTCGGCCTACGAGCAGTACTTC.

This chain links TRBV20-1 with TRBJ1-1, with 8 bases matching TRBD1. Germline assignment: CDR1 DFQATT and CDR2 SNEGSKA (reference sequence). With V trimmed by 2 bases and J by 4 bases, 6 bases remained unmatched. CDR3 length equals 14 residues. The CDR3 DNA reads TGCAGTGCTAGACAGGGGGCGCTGGGCACTGAAGCTTTCTTT. Residues: CSARQGALGTEAFF.

The chain has TRBV4-1 and TRBJ1-2; no clear D. Germline loops: CDR1 MGHRA, CDR2 YSYEKL. The CDR3 contains 15 residues. The V end was cut by 0 bases, the J end by 0 bases, with 8 bases between. This chain's CDR3 is CASSQEKGTNYGYTF. The CDR3 DNA follows: TGCGCCAGCAGCCAAGAGAAGGGAACTAACTATGGCTACACCTTC.

This chain connects TRBV5-1 to TRBJ1-5; D possibly corresponds to TRBD1 (6 bases). The CDR3 length is 15 residues. V shed 2 bases and J shed 6 bases, with 15 bases lying between them. Germline loops: CDR1 SGHRS, CDR2 YFSETQ. The CDR3 nucleotides are TGCGCCAGCAGCTTAGGCTATGGGGGCAGTCAGCCCCAGCATTTT. It is translated as CASSLGYGGSQPQHF.

The rearrangement links TRBV21-1 to TRBJ1-1. TRBV21-1 is shown as a pseudogene. The CDR3 runs 13 residues. The CDR3 here is CASSFPLWTEAFF. In nucleotides, the CDR3 is TGTGCCAGCAGCTTCCCACTATGGACTGAAGCTTTCTTT.

Points on this clonotype: One end of the junction fails to match germline, which may point to a read error. The V call is TRBV7-3, the J call TRBJ2-1; the match to TRBD1 covers 7 bases. CDR1 is SGHTA, CDR2 FQGTGA, per germline. CDR3 size: 13 residues. This chain's CDR3 is CASNLGSGTVPIF. The CDR3 DNA reads TGTGCCAGCAACCTAGGGTCGGGGACAGTTCCGATCTTC. Variable domain in full (rest from reference TRBV7-3 and TRBJ2-1): GAGVSQTPSNKVTEKGKYVELRCDPISGHTALYWYRQSLGQGPEFLIYFQGTGAADDSGLPNDRFFAVRPEGSVSTLKIQRTERGDSAVYLCASNLGSGTVPIFGPGTRLTVL.

The V gene is TRBV28, the J gene TRBJ1-4; D perhaps matches TRBD1 (5 bases). The CDR3 runs to 15 residues. Looked up from germline, CDR1 is MDHEN and CDR2 is SYDVKM. Trimming cost V 6 bases and J 7 bases, with 18 bases left between them. The CDR3 DNA reads as TGTGCCAGCAGCACTCTACCTAGGGGAGGTGAAAAACTGTTTTTT. This translates into CASSTLPRGGEKLFF. Looking up the rest from reference TRBV28 and TRBJ1-4 gives the full variable domain: DVKVTQSSRYLVKRTGEKVFLECVQDMDHENMFWYRQDPGLGLRLIYFSYDVKMKEKGDIPEGYSVSREKKERFSLILESASTNQTSMYLCASSTLPRGGEKLFFGSGTQLSVL.

The chain uses TRBV4-1 and TRBJ2-1; a weak D match, TRBD2 (5 bases). Germline assignment: CDR1 MGHRA and CDR2 YSYEKL. The CDR3 has 16 residues. Between the trimmed V and J ends, which lost 1 base and 3 bases, there was a span of 13 bases. The chain's CDR3 is CASSQASQRIYNEQFF. The CDR3 DNA is TGCGCCAGCAGCCAAGCAAGCCAGCGGATCTACAATGAGCAGTTCTTC.

This rearrangement joins TRBV4-1 to TRBJ1-3; 10 bases fit TRBD1. Per the germline V gene, CDR1 is MGHRA and CDR2 is YSYEKL. The CDR3 loop spans 16 amino acids. V was clipped by 2 bases and J by 3 bases; unmatched bases: 4. As DNA, the CDR3 is TGCGCCAGCAGCCAAAGGACAGGGGGGAATGGAAACACCATATATTTT. Its translation is CASSQRTGGNGNTIYF.

The chain couples TRBV12-5 to TRBJ2-1; TRBD2 aligns across 7 bases. This CDR3 region has 12 residues. Germline V gene lookup returns CDR1 LGHNT and CDR2 FRNRAP. V trimming: 7 bases; J trimming: 10 bases; junction bases outside the gene matches: 7. CDR3 in amino acids: CASALQLAEQFF. CDR3 nucleotides: TGTGCTAGTGCCCTCCAACTAGCGGAGCAGTTCTTC.

Notes on this clonotype: A much bigger clone sits one base away, suggesting this may be a read error. This chain connects TRBV2 to TRBJ2-7; D is unresolved. The germline V gene has CDR1 SNHLY and CDR2 FYNNEI. The CDR3 loop spans 13 amino acids. CDR3 bases: TGTGCCGGCAGTGAAGCTCTGGTTTACGAGCAGTACTTC. Its protein is CAGSEALVYEQYF.

This rearrangement joins TRBV7-9 to TRBJ2-2, with 9 bases fitting TRBD1. The CDR3 loop spans 16 amino acids. The junction had 8 bases not matched to a gene; V was cut back by 5 bases and J by 4 bases. From germline, CDR1 is SEHNR and CDR2 FQNEAQ (reference sequence). CDR3 bases: TGTGCCAGCAGCACCCGGGACAGGGTGGTCACCGGGGAGCTGTTTTTT. Amino acids: CASSTRDRVVTGELFF.

This clonotype was counted a few times. Its ends do not fully match the called genes, so a read error is possible. V gene TRBV3-1 combines with J gene TRBJ1-1; possibly TRBD1 for D (5 bases). CDR1 and CDR2 (germline): LGHDT, YNNKEL (reference sequence). This CDR3 region has 15 residues. CDR3 nucleotides: TGTGCCAGCAGCCAAGAGTCGACAGTCGCCACTGGAGCTTTCTTT. Amino acid sequence: CASSQESTVATGAFF.

This clonotype was detected once. The chain combines TRBV28 with TRBJ1-3, with D perhaps matching TRBD1 (6 bases). The CDR3 spans 13 residues. The V gene's germline CDR1 is MDHEN and CDR2 SYDVKM. V shed 6 bases and J shed 3 bases, with 9 bases lying between them. The CDR3 DNA is TGTGCCAGCAGCACAGGGTTTGGAAACACCATATATTTT. Translated, it gives CASSTGFGNTIYF. The full variable domain, in which reference TRBV28 and TRBJ1-3 provide the parts outside the CDR3, is DVKVTQSSRYLVKRTGEKVFLECVQDMDHENMFWYRQDPGLGLRLIYFSYDVKMKEKGDIPEGYSVSREKKERFSLILESASTNQTSMYLCASSTGFGNTIYFGEGSWLTVV.

The chain carries TRBV12-3 or TRBV12-4 and TRBJ1-1; a weak D match, TRBD1 (6 bases). V was pared by 7 bases and J by 3 bases, with 18 bases between. This CDR3 spans 15 amino acids. The CDR3 sequence: CASKIQGFVDTEAFF. The CDR3 DNA follows: TGTGCCAGCAAAATACAGGGTTTTGTGGACACTGAAGCTTTCTTT.

A note on this clonotype: A much bigger clone sits one base away, suggesting this may be a read error. CDR3 in amino acids: CSAARTGGTGERFF. As DNA, the CDR3 is TGCAGTGCAGCTCGAACAGGGGGCACCGGGGAGCGGTTTTTT. The chain combines TRBV20-1 with TRBJ2-2; 9 bases fit TRBD1. Germline CDR1 is DFQATT and CDR2 is SNEGSKA (reference sequence). The CDR3 sequence is 14 residues long.

The chain couples TRBV20-1 to TRBJ2-3; TRBD2 agrees at 12 bases. J lost 0 bases, V lost 6 bases, and 10 bases had no gene match. The CDR3 consists of 17 residues. The germline V gene encodes CDR1 DFQATT and CDR2 SNEGSKA (reference sequence). This chain's CDR3 is CSAPPLAGGSSTDTQYF. As DNA, the CDR3 is TGCAGTGCCCCCCCACTAGCGGGGGGCTCTAGCACAGATACGCAGTATTTT.